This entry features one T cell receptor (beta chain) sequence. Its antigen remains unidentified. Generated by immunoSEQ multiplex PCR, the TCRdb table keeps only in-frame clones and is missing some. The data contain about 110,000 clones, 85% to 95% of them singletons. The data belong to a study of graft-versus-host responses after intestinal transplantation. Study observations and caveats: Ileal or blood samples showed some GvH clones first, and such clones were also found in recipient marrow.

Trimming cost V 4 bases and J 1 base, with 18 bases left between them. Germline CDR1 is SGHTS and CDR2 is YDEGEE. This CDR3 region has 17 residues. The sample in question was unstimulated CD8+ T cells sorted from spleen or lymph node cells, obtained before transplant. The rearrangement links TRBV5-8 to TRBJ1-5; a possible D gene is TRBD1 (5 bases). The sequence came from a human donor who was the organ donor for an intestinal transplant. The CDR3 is CASSQVEGLRSNQPQHF. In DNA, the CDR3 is TGTGCCAGCAGCCAAGTGGAGGGACTTAGGAGCAATCAGCCCCAGCATTTT.